One T cell receptor beta chain is described in this entry. Its antigen remains unknown. This sample was included in a study of blood T cells in healthy people across ages. Study-wide points: Expanded clonotype changes were possibly confounded by unknown donor CMV status. The lack of PBMC sorting stopped any conclusive naive versus antigen-experienced comparison.

Alongside a J-beta primer mix, a sample-barcoded 5' primer served in a second PCR lasting about 7 to 11 cycles. A single record per CDR3 protein comes from TCRdb applying MiXCR to the 5' RACE reads. The sample carries over 1,500,000 distinct CDR3 sequences, approximately 50% recorded once. Input material: blood. The receptor's source is a woman between 40 and 50 years old in good health.

The CDR3 DNA reads TGTGCCAGCAGTATTACCGGGACTAGCGGGGCAGAGACCCAGTACTTC. Protein: CASSITGTSGAETQYF. The gene calls are TRBV11-1 and TRBJ2-5; 13 bases are shared with TRBD2. The germline CDR1 and CDR2 sequences are SGHAT and FQDESV (reference sequence). This CDR3 has 16 residues. The trim removed 6 bases at V and 4 bases at J, leaving 8 bases unmatched.